Shown below are 22 T cell receptor beta chains from a single sample sequenced in a study of identical twins. A single record per CDR3 protein comes from TCRdb applying MiXCR to the 5' RACE reads. The sample lists 540,000 or so distinct CDR3 sequences; 20% to 25% were seen once. The sample also formed part of further work on yellow fever vaccine responses in identical twins.

Sequencing used CD4+ T cells sorted from blood. The receptors stem from a woman aged 18-29 years in good health.

V usage is TRBV12-3 or TRBV12-4 and J usage is TRBJ2-1; 15 bases are shared with TRBD2. Trimming removed 3 bases from V and 2 bases from J; junction bases left unmatched: 2. The CDR3 extends over 17 amino acids. The CDR3 nucleotides are TGTGCCAGCAGTTTCGGGACTAGCGGGAGGACCTACAATGAGCAGTTCTTC. Translation gives CASSFGTSGRTYNEQFF.

The V call is TRBV12-3 or TRBV12-4, the J call TRBJ2-7; TRBD2 agrees at 12 bases. After removal of 5 bases from V and 3 bases from J, the junction contained 8 bases not matched to a gene. The CDR3 runs to 16 residues. The CDR3 here is CASSPTSLAGGYEQYF. The CDR3 coding sequence is TGTGCCAGCAGTCCAACGTCACTAGCGGGAGGCTACGAGCAGTACTTC.

The V gene is TRBV7-6, the J gene TRBJ2-3, with 12 bases that match TRBD2. CDR3 length: 18 residues. Germline-derived CDR1 and CDR2 are SGHVS and FNYEAQ. Germline trimming cut 5 bases from V and 1 base from J; bases unmatched to any gene: 10. In DNA form, the CDR3 reads TGTGCCAGCAGCGCCAGGACTAGCGGGATCGTTGGCACAGATACGCAGTATTTT. Residues: CASSARTSGIVGTDTQYF.

The chain carries TRBV12-3 or TRBV12-4 and TRBJ1-3; no clear D. The CDR3 spans 13 residues. The V end lost 5 bases, the J end lost 1 base, and 6 bases lay between the germline ends. The DNA of the CDR3 is TGTGCCAGCAGTGGGGAATCTGGAAACACCATATATTTT. Amino acid sequence: CASSGESGNTIYF.

The chain links TRBV6-1 to TRBJ2-7; 10 nucleotides match TRBD2. After removal of 2 bases from V and 7 bases from J, the junction contained 8 bases not matched to a gene. Germline V gene data show CDR1 as MNHNS and CDR2 as SASEGT. This CDR3 has 15 residues. CDR3 region: CASSESLAGVGEQYF. In DNA, the CDR3 is TGTGCCAGCAGTGAATCCCTAGCGGGAGTCGGGGAGCAGTACTTC.

The chain recombines TRBV12-3 or TRBV12-4 with TRBJ1-5, with a weak D call TRBD1 (6 bases). CDR3 length equals 15 residues. V was clipped by 6 bases and J by 6 bases, with 18 bases between them. The CDR3 is CASSPIQGISQPQHF. Written as DNA, the CDR3 is TGTGCCAGCAGCCCTATCCAGGGGATTAGTCAGCCCCAGCATTTT.

V gene TRBV12-3 or TRBV12-4 combines with J gene TRBJ2-1, with D possibly matching TRBD2 (6 bases). The CDR3 runs 13 residues. The germline V and J ends were trimmed by 5 bases and 10 bases, with 15 bases remaining between them. CDR3 amino acids: CASSSFTEGEQFF. The CDR3 DNA follows: TGTGCCAGCAGTAGTTTCACGGAGGGGGAGCAGTTCTTC.

This clonotype came up a few times. This rearrangement joins TRBV20-1 to TRBJ2-1; the D gene is possibly TRBD1 (6 bases). Per the germline V gene, CDR1 is DFQATT and CDR2 is SNEGSKA (reference sequence). CDR3 size: 12 residues. Trimming left V 5 bases short and J 6 bases short, with 11 bases between. This CDR3 is CSAVGQFNEQFF. CDR3 sequence (DNA): TGCAGTGCTGTAGGACAGTTCAATGAGCAGTTCTTC.

The genes are TRBV5-6 and TRBJ2-5; 7 positions match TRBD1. Germline lookup yields CDR1 SGHDT and CDR2 YYEEEE. The ends lost 2 bases at V and 2 bases at J; junction bases unmatched: 3. The length of the CDR3 is 14 residues. The CDR3 DNA is TGTGCCAGCAGCTTCGGCAGGGGGCAAGAGACCCAGTACTTC. Translating it yields CASSFGRGQETQYF.

This chain connects TRBV29-1 to TRBJ2-5; D might be TRBD1 (6 bases). CDR3 length equals 12 residues. Deletions cut 7 bases from V and 5 bases from J, with 14 bases between. Per the germline V gene, CDR1 is SQVTM and CDR2 is ANQGSEA. This chain's CDR3 is CSGQGSGETQYF. DNA of the CDR3: TGCAGCGGGCAGGGGTCTGGGGAGACCCAGTACTTC.

The sample holds a few counts of this clonotype. V and J are TRBV4-1 and TRBJ1-1, with TRBD1 matching over 7 bases. CDR1 and CDR2 from the germline V gene are MGHRA and YSYEKL. After removal of 3 bases from V and 0 bases from J, the junction contained 7 bases not matched to a gene. CDR3 length equals 16 residues. The CDR3 DNA sequence: TGCGCCAGCAGCCATTTGACAGGGCCCTTGAACACTGAAGCTTTCTTT. It yields the protein CASSHLTGPLNTEAFF.

J is TRBJ2-5 and V is TRBV20-1, with 8 bases matching TRBD1. The trim removed 7 bases at V and 7 bases at J, leaving 11 bases unmatched. The CDR3 totals 13 residues. The germline gives CDR1 DFQATT, CDR2 SNEGSKA (reference sequence). CDR3 residues: CSVGADRGGTQYF. CDR3 sequence (DNA): TGCAGTGTCGGCGCCGACAGGGGTGGGACCCAGTACTTC.

This clonotype has a single count. The chain is built from TRBV20-1 and TRBJ1-2; D not certain. Germline V CDR1 and CDR2: DFQATT, SNEGSKA (reference sequence). The CDR3 spans 12 residues. V lost 3 bases and J 0 bases, leaving 5 bases between the germline ends. The CDR3 DNA reads TGCAGTGCTAGGTTGTCTAACTATGGCTACACCTTC. Translating gives CSARLSNYGYTF.

This clonotype came up many times. The J gene is TRBJ2-2, the V gene TRBV29-1, with D maybe TRBD2 (6 bases). Per germline, CDR1 SQVTM and CDR2 ANQGSEA. The V end lost 5 bases, the J end lost 5 bases, and 21 bases lay between the germline ends. CDR3 length: 16 residues. DNA of the CDR3: TGCAGCGTTACTATAGCGGTGGGAAGGAGTACCGGGGAGCTGTTTTTT. Its protein product is CSVTIAVGRSTGELFF.

The chain couples TRBV20-1 to TRBJ2-1; TRBD2 aligns across 9 bases. CDR1 is DFQATT and CDR2 is SNEGSKA in the germline V gene (reference sequence). The V and J ends lost 7 bases and 4 bases, in that order; junction bases with no gene match: 5. CDR3 length equals 13 residues. CDR3 bases: TGCAGTGTAGGCGGGAGGGGATACAATGAGCAGTTCTTC. This gives the protein CSVGGRGYNEQFF.

The table lists this clonotype with a few counts. The chain has TRBV24-1 and TRBJ2-5; 10 bases align to TRBD1. The CDR3 spans 17 residues. V gave up 3 bases and J gave up 2 bases; unmatched junction bases: 8. Germline loops: CDR1 KGHDR, CDR2 SFDVKD. Written as DNA, the CDR3 is TGTGCCACCAGTGATCTTCCGGGACAGGGGAGTCAAGAGACCCAGTACTTC. Its translation is CATSDLPGQGSQETQYF.

This chain uses TRBV5-4 with TRBJ1-2, with D uncertain. The CDR3 sequence is 16 residues long. CDR1 and CDR2 (germline): SGHNT, YYREEE (reference sequence). V was shortened by 0 bases and J by 2 bases, with 14 bases between the two germline ends. CDR3 sequence reads: CASSLDLAESNYGYTF. DNA of the CDR3: TGTGCCAGCAGCTTGGATTTGGCAGAATCCAACTATGGCTACACCTTC.

V and J are TRBV3-1 and TRBJ1-6, with D possibly being TRBD1 (5 bases). Trimming cost V 4 bases and J 10 bases, with 17 bases left between them. Germline CDR1 reads LGHDT; CDR2 reads YNNKEL (reference sequence). This CDR3 contains 15 residues. In DNA form, the CDR3 reads TGTGCCAGCAGCCCCACCGGGACTGCGGTCTCACCCCTCCACTTT. Its protein is CASSPTGTAVSPLHF.

The chain combines TRBV7-9 with TRBJ2-2; 12 nucleotides align to TRBD2. V gave up 5 bases and J gave up 7 bases; unmatched junction bases: 8. The CDR3 runs 16 residues. Germline-derived CDR1 and CDR2 are SEHNR and FQNEAQ (reference sequence). Written as DNA, the CDR3 is TGTGCCAGCAGCCCCAGACTAGCGGGAGCCCTCGGGGAGCTGTTTTTT. It yields the protein CASSPRLAGALGELFF.

This sequence joins TRBV20-1 and TRBJ2-3, with D perhaps matching TRBD2 (5 bases). This CDR3 spans 15 amino acids. V dropped 1 base and J dropped 3 bases, with 14 bases sitting between them. Germline lookup yields CDR1 DFQATT and CDR2 SNEGSKA (reference sequence). CDR3 nucleotides: TGCAGTGCTAGAGGGTTAGAGGGTATGACAGATACGCAGTATTTT. The encoded protein is CSARGLEGMTDTQYF.

This clonotype came up a few times. The V and J genes are TRBV12-3 or TRBV12-4 and TRBJ2-7; D possibly corresponds to TRBD2 (6 bases). The length of the CDR3 is 14 residues. The ends were cut back, 2 bases at V and 3 bases at J, with 11 bases in the middle. CDR3 in amino acids: CASSLTAGLYEQYF. The DNA for the CDR3 is TGTGCCAGCAGTTTAACAGCGGGTCTCTACGAGCAGTACTTC.

V and J are TRBV15 and TRBJ2-1; 10 nucleotides line up with TRBD1. Per the germline V gene, CDR1 is LNHNV and CDR2 is YYDKDF (reference sequence). This CDR3 comprises 16 residues. V lost 0 bases to trimming and J lost 9 bases; unmatched junction nucleotides: 8. The CDR3 coding sequence is TGTGCCACCAGCAGAGATGCGGGACAGGGGATTGGTGAGCAGTTCTTC. Translation gives CATSRDAGQGIGEQFF.